This is a list of T cell receptor beta chains from one sample in a study of CD8+ T cells in alopecia areata. Repertoires were generated with immunoSEQ multiplex PCR, while TCRdb's copy carries only in-frame clones and drops some. The data contain over 150,000 clones, roughly 61% of them singletons. The source material was CD8+ T cells sorted from blood, sampled at week 24, from a patient treated with tofacitinib. Receptor source: a human donor with alopecia areata. CDR3s include the opening cysteine and the closing phenylalanine or tryptophan. The D gene is left open where the match is weak. Clone size is shown for a subset of rows, as once, few, many or a class of expanded clone.

d_gene,j_gene,abundance,v_gene,CDR3aa,CDR3nt
NA,TRBJ1-5,NA,TRBV25-1,CASRLSTRSNQPQHF,TGTGCCAGCCGTTTATCCACGAGAAGCAATCAGCCCCAGCATTTT
NA,TRBJ2-7,NA,TRBV11-3,CASSVTYEQYF,TGTGCCAGCAGCGTAACCTACGAGCAGTACTTC
NA,TRBJ2-3,NA,TRBV4-2,CASMVGDTQYF,TGTGCCAGCATGGTCGGAGATACGCAGTATTTT
TRBD2,TRBJ2-5,NA,TRBV7-8,CASSWGLAGQETQYF,TGTGCCAGCAGCTGGGGACTAGCGGGGCAAGAGACCCAGTACTTC
TRBD1,TRBJ2-7,NA,TRBV4-1,CASSQGTGGREQYF,TGCGCCAGCAGCCAAGGGACAGGGGGCAGAGAGCAGTACTTC
NA,TRBJ2-3,NA,TRBV7-8,CASSLAVLLEGQYF,TGTGCCAGCAGCTTAGCAGTACTCCTAGAGGGGCAGTATTTT
TRBD1,TRBJ2-1,NA,TRBV5-1,CASSDRDDEQFF,TGCGCCAGCAGTGACAGGGACGATGAGCAGTTCTTC
NA,TRBJ1-1,few,TRBV7-2,CASSLLTGYGTEAFF,TGTGCCAGCAGCTTATTAACAGGGTACGGGACTGAAGCTTTCTTT
NA,TRBJ2-7,many,TRBV29-1,CSARQDNEQYF,TGCAGCGCCCGACAGGACAACGAGCAGTACTTC
NA,TRBJ1-5,few,TRBV27,CASSVGGQPQHF,TGTGCCAGCAGTGTCGGGGGACAGCCCCAGCATTTT
NA,TRBJ2-5,NA,TRBV6-5,CASRSQETQYF,TGTGCCAGCAGGTCACAAGAGACCCAGTACTTC
NA,TRBJ2-5,NA,TRBV14,CASSLTWSSAQETQYF,TGTGCCAGCAGCCTTACCTGGAGTAGCGCACAAGAGACCCAGTACTTC
TRBD1,TRBJ1-5,NA,TRBV4-1,CASSQTGGSNQPQHF,TGCGCCAGCAGCCAGACAGGGGGAAGCAATCAGCCCCAGCATTTT
TRBD1,TRBJ1-2,NA,TRBV5-6,CASSLQGAKVYTF,TGTGCCAGCAGCTTGCAGGGGGCAAAGGTGTACACCTTC
TRBD2,TRBJ2-7,NA,TRBV2,CASVKRLASYEQYF,TGTGCCAGCGTGAAGAGACTAGCCTCCTACGAGCAGTACTTC
NA,TRBJ2-1,NA,TRBV11-1,CASSFIINEQFF,TGTGCCAGCAGCTTTATTATAAATGAGCAGTTCTTC
TRBD2,TRBJ2-2,many,TRBV2,CASSEASGRNTGELFF,TGTGCCAGCAGTGAGGCTAGCGGAAGGAACACCGGGGAGCTGTTTTTT
NA,TRBJ2-5,NA,TRBV30,CAWSVVQDWDF,TGTGCCTGGAGTGTAGTCCAGGATTGGGACTTC
NA,TRBJ2-7,NA,TRBV18,CASSPTDHYEQYF,TGTGCCAGCTCCCCAACTGACCACTACGAGCAGTACTTC
NA,TRBJ1-5,NA,TRBV7-9,CASSLATEGSNQPQHF,TGTGCCAGCAGCTTAGCTACGGAGGGGAGCAATCAGCCCCAGCATTTT
NA,TRBJ1-1,NA,TRBV30,CAWSVGPSPTEAFF,TGTGCCTGGAGTGTAGGGCCCAGTCCCACTGAAGCTTTCTTT
NA,TRBJ2-1,NA,TRBV29-1,CSVEDNMLRLSYNEQFF,TGCAGCGTTGAAGATAATATGCTCCGGCTCTCCTACAATGAGCAGTTCTTC
NA,TRBJ2-5,NA,TRBV27,CASSFRGETQYF,TGTGCCAGCAGTTTCAGGGGAGAGACCCAGTACTTC
NA,TRBJ1-1,few,TRBV12-2,CASRLGWTGLKGLTEAFF,TGTGCAAGTCGCTTAGGTTGGACAGGGTTAAAGGGGCTCACTGAAGCTTTCTTT
NA,TRBJ1-2,NA,TRBV29-1,CSVEETYSTSNYGYTF,TGCAGCGTTGAGGAGACCTATTCCACCTCTAACTATGGCTACACCTTC
NA,TRBJ2-5,NA,TRBV12-5,CAPTPGPMETQYF,TGTGCTCCAACCCCCGGGCCCATGGAGACCCAGTACTTC
NA,TRBJ2-2,many,TRBV10-3,CASSMQQLTGELFF,TGTGCCAGCAGTATGCAACAGCTTACCGGGGAGCTGTTTTTT
NA,TRBJ2-2,NA,TRBV5-1,CASSSDHREYTGELFF,TGCGCCAGCAGCTCGGACCACAGGGAGTACACCGGGGAGCTGTTTTTT
TRBD1,TRBJ2-7,NA,TRBV15,CATSKGQGAYEQYF,TGTGCCACCAGCAAGGGACAGGGGGCATACGAGCAGTACTTC
NA,TRBJ2-4,few,TRBV11-2,CASSLAAKNIQYF,TGTGCCAGCAGCTTAGCAGCCAAAAACATTCAGTACTTC
TRBD1,TRBJ2-7,NA,TRBV11-2,CASSLHGTGVLREQYF,TGTGCCAGCAGTTTGCACGGGACAGGGGTACTTCGGGAGCAGTACTTC
TRBD2,TRBJ2-5,NA,TRBV7-3,CASSLGLADSQETQYF,TGTGCCAGCAGCTTAGGTCTAGCGGATTCCCAAGAGACCCAGTACTTC
TRBD1,TRBJ1-6,NA,TRBV6-5,CASSYSGTGVSPLHF,TGTGCCAGCAGTTACTCCGGGACAGGGGTCTCACCCCTCCACTTT
NA,TRBJ2-3,NA,TRBV27,CASSLIRGSTDTQYF,TGTGCCAGCAGTTTAATCCGGGGAAGCACAGATACGCAGTATTTT
NA,TRBJ1-1,NA,TRBV30,CAWSSTYRENTEAFF,TGTGCCTGGAGTAGTACATACAGGGAGAACACTGAAGCTTTCTTT
NA,TRBJ1-1,NA,TRBV19,CASSMGLNTEAFF,TGTGCCAGTAGTATGGGACTGAACACTGAAGCTTTCTTT
NA,TRBJ1-4,few,TRBV29-1,CSAPDQGDEKLFF,TGCAGCGCACCAGACCAGGGAGATGAAAAACTGTTTTTT
TRBD1,TRBJ1-6,NA,TRBV30,CAWTGTENSPLHF,TGTGCCTGGACCGGGACAGAAAATTCACCCCTCCACTTT
TRBD2,TRBJ2-3,NA,TRBV2,CASSASGGGLLDITDTQYF,TGTGCCAGCAGTGCTAGCGGGGGCGGACTACTCGATATCACAGATACGCAGTATTTT
TRBD1,TRBJ1-1,NA,TRBV9,CASSTKTGTENTEAFF,TGTGCCAGCAGCACTAAGACCGGGACAGAGAACACTGAAGCTTTCTTT